At least ten counts were recorded for the clone carrying this T cell receptor beta chain. The antigen is unknown. The CDR3 is made up of 11 amino acids. V lost 0 bases, J lost 9 bases, and 5 bases lay in between. CDR1 and CDR2 (germline): SGHTA, FQGNSA. This sample was included in a study of human T cells and chemical hapten exposure. Study overall: Patch tests applied 0.01% DPC to the upper back, read at 6 days. Study-wide points: Clustering by CDR3 similarity yielded significantly more large clusters from expanded TCRs than controls.

This sample's time point: patch test 1, 2 weeks after DPC sensitization. As to treatment: therapeutic diphenylcyclopropenone sensitization with weekly scalp DPC. Donation of samples came from alopecia patients who were 18 to 70 years old and suitable for DPC. Blood, whole and unfractionated, served as the source for total RNA extraction. One entry per CDR3 protein results from TCRdb running MiXCR on the RACE reads. The data contain some 400,000 distinct CDR3 sequences, roughly 5% of them singletons. The receptor was isolated from a woman aged 45-65 years with alopecia areata. Some clones in this sample may be carry-over from other donors' samples. The V gene is TRBV7-2, the J gene TRBJ1-1; D remains unclear. The sequencing used whole blood, collected in connection with sensitization to the hapten diphenylcyclopropenone (DPC). CDR3: CASSLALQAFF. CDR3 DNA sequence: TGTGCCAGCAGCTTAGCCCTGCAAGCTTTCTTT.